These 24 T cell receptor beta chains came from one sample sequenced in a study of PD-1 blockade in classical Hodgkin lymphoma. Each patient relapsed following autologous stem cell transplantation, and prior brentuximab vedotin exposure differed. The data were produced by immunoSEQ multiplex PCR, yet TCRdb's version contains in-frame clones alone and is incomplete. Of about 37,000 clones in the sample, 76% were seen once. The sample consisted of peripheral blood mononuclear cells (PBMCs), taken before the second cycle of nivolumab. The receptors were sampled from a human donor with classical Hodgkin lymphoma.

The chain is built from TRBV21-1 and TRBJ2-6; TRBD1, the table's D call, was not compared with the DNA. TRBV21-1 is designated a pseudogene. This CDR3 has 19 residues. For the CDR3, the DNA is TGTGCCAGCAGCAAGGACCCCGGACAGAGGGGGTCTGGGGCCAACGTCCTGACTTTC. This codes for CASSKDPGQRGSGANVLTF.

The chain employs TRBV7-2 and TRBJ2-7; possible D gene TRBD1, 5 bases. The V end lost 5 bases, the J end lost 0 bases, and 17 bases lay between the germline ends. The CDR3 covers 16 residues. CDR1 is SGHTA and CDR2 is FQGNSA in the germline V gene. This chain's CDR3 is CASSLREVGSSYEQYF. The CDR3 DNA reads TGTGCCAGCAGCCTCAGGGAAGTGGGCAGCTCCTACGAGCAGTACTTC.

This chain joins TRBV7-9 and TRBJ2-3, with D possibly being TRBD2 (6 bases). CDR1 and CDR2 (germline): SEHNR, FQNEAQ (reference sequence). The CDR3 runs 15 residues. V was pared by 5 bases and J by 0 bases, with 12 bases between. CDR3 bases: TGTGCCAGCAGCCCTCCGGGGGTTAGCACAGATACGCAGTATTTT. It encodes CASSPPGVSTDTQYF.

The chain uses TRBV19 and TRBJ2-3, with 7 nucleotides matching TRBD1. The V gene's germline CDR1 is LNHDA and CDR2 SQIVND (reference sequence). J gave up 0 bases and V 3 bases, and 9 bases lay outside the gene matches. The CDR3 extends over 17 amino acids. This chain's CDR3 is CASSMRQGEPSTDTQYF. CDR3 nucleotides: TGTGCCAGTAGTATGCGGCAGGGGGAGCCTAGCACAGATACGCAGTATTTT.

The chain is built from TRBV4-2 and TRBJ1-2; D may be TRBD1 (5 bases). CDR1 LGHNA and CDR2 YNFKEQ come from the germline V gene. This CDR3 comprises 15 residues. V was clipped by 2 bases and J by 4 bases, with 14 bases between them. CDR3 nucleotide sequence: TGTGCCAGCAGCCAAATTTGGGGGGAAGGCTATGGCTACACCTTC. Protein: CASSQIWGEGYGYTF.

The chain combines TRBV7-9 with TRBJ2-5; 8 nucleotides line up with TRBD1. CDR1 SEHNR and CDR2 FQNEAQ come from the germline V gene (reference sequence). This CDR3 has 14 amino acids. V was clipped by 4 bases and J by 1 base; unmatched bases: 2. The CDR3 loop reads CASSSGTGQETQYF. CDR3 bases: TGTGCCAGCAGCTCAGGGACAGGCCAAGAGACCCAGTACTTC.

The chain uses TRBV4-2 and TRBJ2-1, with a weak D call TRBD2 (5 bases). The CDR3 is 14 amino acids. The germline V gene encodes CDR1 LGHNA and CDR2 YNFKEQ. V dropped 1 base and J dropped 12 bases, with 16 bases sitting between them. The CDR3 sequence is CASSQVTRPGWQFF. CDR3 DNA sequence: TGTGCCAGCAGCCAAGTAACCCGGCCGGGATGGCAGTTCTTC.

The chain couples TRBV29-1 to TRBJ2-7, with 8 bases aligning to TRBD1. V shed 6 bases and J 5 bases; nucleotides not matched to a gene: 9. The CDR3 spans 13 residues. CDR1 and CDR2 from the germline V gene are SQVTM and ANQGSEA. CDR3 sequence reads: CSVAPTGEDEQYF. Here the CDR3 DNA reads TGCAGCGTAGCACCGACAGGGGAGGACGAGCAGTACTTC.

The chain joins TRBV19 to TRBJ1-1, with TRBD1 matching over 9 bases. J lost 1 base, V lost 7 bases, and 4 bases had no gene match. CDR3 size: 14 residues. Germline V gives CDR1 LNHDA, CDR2 SQIVND (reference sequence). CDR3: CASIQGAGNTEAFF. The DNA for the CDR3 is TGTGCCAGTATACAGGGGGCGGGGAACACTGAAGCTTTCTTT.

This clone was counted once. This chain uses TRBV28 with TRBJ1-4, with unresolved D. Trimming left V 9 bases short and J 8 bases short, with 1 base between. Looked up from germline, CDR1 is MDHEN and CDR2 is SYDVKM. The CDR3 sequence is 8 residues long. CDR3 sequence reads: CAREKLFF. In DNA form, the CDR3 reads TGTGCCAGGGAAAAACTGTTTTTT.

V is TRBV9 and J is TRBJ1-1, with D perhaps matching TRBD1 (5 bases). The V gene lost 0 bases and the J gene lost 0 bases, with 9 bases spanning the gap. Germline loops: CDR1 SGDLS, CDR2 YYNGEE. This CDR3 is built from 15 residues. CDR3 DNA: TGTGCCAGCAGCGTAGGAGGGGCGGTGAACACTGAAGCTTTCTTT. Protein product: CASSVGGAVNTEAFF.

The rearrangement joins TRBV7-2 to TRBJ2-5, with D possibly TRBD1 on 7 matching bases. CDR3 size: 13 residues. Trimming pared 5 bases from V and 4 bases from J, leaving 11 bases between. Germline V lookup: CDR1 SGHTA, CDR2 FQGNSA. The CDR3 is CASSRQGGETQYF. CDR3 DNA sequence: TGTGCCAGCAGCCGACAGGGAGGAGAGACCCAGTACTTC.

This clone appeared a single time. The V call is TRBV7-9, the J call TRBJ2-5; D tentatively fits TRBD1 or TRBD2 (6 bases each). Germline loops: CDR1 SEHNR, CDR2 FQNEAQ (reference sequence). Trimming removed 8 bases from V and 2 bases from J, with 12 bases in between. The CDR3 runs to 13 residues. The DNA for the CDR3 is TGTGCCAGCGGCAGGGGAGGTCAAGAGACCCAGTACTTC. It yields the protein CASGRGGQETQYF.

The V call is TRBV9, the J call TRBJ2-5, with D perhaps TRBD1 or TRBD2 (5 bases each). This CDR3 region has 15 residues. The V gene's germline CDR1 is SGDLS and CDR2 YYNGEE. The V and J ends lost 4 bases and 2 bases respectively, with 15 bases between them. The CDR3 loop reads CASSRSGTTQETQYF. The CDR3 region has the DNA TGTGCCAGCAGCAGATCCGGGACGACGCAAGAGACCCAGTACTTC.

The J gene is TRBJ2-2, the V gene TRBV5-1, with 8 bases that match TRBD1. V was clipped by 2 bases and J by 1 base; unmatched bases: 1. Germline V gene lookup returns CDR1 SGHRS and CDR2 YFSETQ. The CDR3 sequence is 15 residues long. CDR3 in amino acids: CASSFRGLNTGELFF. The CDR3 region has the DNA TGCGCCAGCAGCTTCAGGGGGCTGAACACCGGGGAGCTGTTTTTT.

The chain uses TRBV18 and TRBJ1-5; tentatively, D is TRBD1 (5 bases). The V end was cut by 5 bases, the J end by 10 bases, with 18 bases between. The germline gives CDR1 KGHSH, CDR2 LQKENI. This CDR3 has 14 residues. The DNA of the CDR3 is TGTGCCAGCTCAACCAATTACAGGATGGGCCCCCAGCATTTT. Translation: CASSTNYRMGPQHF.

V gene TRBV13 combines with J gene TRBJ2-2, with 8 bases aligning to TRBD1. Germline trimming cut 6 bases from V and 0 bases from J; bases unmatched to any gene: 0. CDR3 size: 14 residues. Germline values: CDR1 PRHDT, CDR2 FYEKMQ (reference sequence). DNA of the CDR3: TGTGCCAGCAGACAGGGGGCGAACACCGGGGAGCTGTTTTTT. Protein product: CASRQGANTGELFF.

The chain links TRBV29-1 to TRBJ2-3; TRBD1 or TRBD2 may be the D gene (7 bases each). CDR3 length equals 16 residues. The V gene lost 1 base and the J gene lost 0 bases, with 14 bases spanning the gap. Germline V CDR1 and CDR2: SQVTM, ANQGSEA. The CDR3 is CSVEGRQGLSTDTQYF. The CDR3, as DNA: TGCAGCGTTGAAGGGAGACAGGGACTAAGCACAGATACGCAGTATTTT.

The rearrangement uses TRBV5-4 and TRBJ1-2; D is possibly TRBD1 (5 bases). Trimming removed 4 bases from V and 4 bases from J, with 17 bases in between. CDR3 length equals 15 residues. Germline V gene data show CDR1 as SGHNT and CDR2 as YYREEE (reference sequence). CDR3 in DNA: TGTGCCAGCAGCCAGATTCCGGGACGGCTCTATGGCTACACCTTC. Translated: CASSQIPGRLYGYTF.

The gene calls are TRBV19 and TRBJ2-2, with 7 nucleotides matching TRBD1. Germline lookup yields CDR1 LNHDA and CDR2 SQIVND (reference sequence). This CDR3 is 15 amino acids long. Trimming removed 4 bases from V and 1 base from J; junction bases left unmatched: 3. The CDR3 sequence: CASSKGTENTGELFF. The CDR3, as DNA: TGTGCCAGTAGTAAGGGGACAGAGAACACCGGGGAGCTGTTTTTT.

V is TRBV5-4 and J is TRBJ2-2; 7 bases map to TRBD1. CDR3 length equals 16 residues. V was clipped by 4 bases and J by 0 bases; unmatched bases: 6. Per germline, CDR1 SGHNT and CDR2 YYREEE (reference sequence). CDR3 sequence reads: CASSPRTGSNTGELFF. The DNA for the CDR3 is TGTGCCAGCAGCCCGAGGACAGGTTCGAACACCGGGGAGCTGTTTTTT.

The V and J genes are TRBV10-3 and TRBJ1-1, with unresolved D. Per germline, CDR1 ENHRY and CDR2 SYGVKD. V was shortened by 6 bases and J by 2 bases, with 13 bases between the two germline ends. There are 14 residues in the CDR3. The DNA for the CDR3 is TGTGCCATCAGCACCCCGGGGATAAACACTGAAGCTTTCTTT. It specifies CAISTPGINTEAFF.

This chain uses TRBV5-1 with TRBJ2-7; 8 bases match TRBD1. Germline-derived CDR1 and CDR2 are SGHRS and YFSETQ. The CDR3 has 14 amino acids. J was trimmed by 6 bases and V by 6 bases; bases with no gene match: 11. Here the CDR3 reads CASKMMDRAGEQYF. The CDR3, as DNA: TGCGCCAGCAAGATGATGGACAGGGCGGGCGAGCAGTACTTC.

The chain combines TRBV30 with TRBJ2-7; D tentatively reads TRBD1 or TRBD2 (5 bases each). The V and J ends lost 1 base and 6 bases respectively, with 7 bases between them. CDR1 is GTSNPN and CDR2 is SVGIG in the germline V gene (reference sequence). The CDR3 is 11 residues long. CDR3: CAWSAGAEQYF. CDR3 sequence (DNA): TGTGCCTGGAGTGCCGGGGCCGAGCAGTACTTC.